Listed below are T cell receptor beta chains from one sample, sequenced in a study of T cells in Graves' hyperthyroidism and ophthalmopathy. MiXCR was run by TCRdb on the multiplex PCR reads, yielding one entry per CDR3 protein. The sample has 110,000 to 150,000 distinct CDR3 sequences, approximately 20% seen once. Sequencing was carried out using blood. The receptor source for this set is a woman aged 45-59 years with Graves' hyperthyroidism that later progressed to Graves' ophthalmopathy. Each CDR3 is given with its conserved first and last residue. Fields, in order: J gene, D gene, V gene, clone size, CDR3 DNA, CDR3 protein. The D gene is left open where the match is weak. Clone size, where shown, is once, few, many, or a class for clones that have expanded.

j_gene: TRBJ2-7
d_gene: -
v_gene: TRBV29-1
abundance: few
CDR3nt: TGCAGCGTACACGACAGTCCCTACGAGCAGTACTTC
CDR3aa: CSVHDSPYEQYF

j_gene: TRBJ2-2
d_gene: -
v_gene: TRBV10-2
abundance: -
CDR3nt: TGCGCCAGCAGTGAAGGCAGTTGGGGGAGGTCCGGGGAGCTGTTTTTT
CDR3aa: CASSEGSWGRSGELFF

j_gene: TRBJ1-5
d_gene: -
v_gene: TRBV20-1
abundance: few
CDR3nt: TGCAGTGCCTCCCCCGTCGAGGGACTTAATCAGCCCCAGCATTTT
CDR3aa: CSASPVEGLNQPQHF

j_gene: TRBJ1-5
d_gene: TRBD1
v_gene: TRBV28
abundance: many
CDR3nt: TGTGCCAGCAGTTCCCCGGGACAGGGAAATCAGCCCCAGCATTTT
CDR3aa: CASSSPGQGNQPQHF

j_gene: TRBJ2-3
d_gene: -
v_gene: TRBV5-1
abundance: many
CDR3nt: TGCGCCAGCGGTCGGAGCAGCCCCACAGATACGCAGTATTTT
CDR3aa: CASGRSSPTDTQYF

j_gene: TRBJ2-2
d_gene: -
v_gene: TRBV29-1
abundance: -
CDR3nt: TGCAGCGTTGATGGGGTGAACACCGGGGAGCTGTTTTTT
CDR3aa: CSVDGVNTGELFF

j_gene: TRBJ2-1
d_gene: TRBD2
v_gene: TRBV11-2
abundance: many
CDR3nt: TGTGCCAGCAGCTCCGGGACTAGCGGGAGAATCTTTTACAATGAGCAGTTCTTC
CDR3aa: CASSSGTSGRIFYNEQFF

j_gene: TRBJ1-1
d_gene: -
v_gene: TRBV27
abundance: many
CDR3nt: TGTGCCAGCAGTCTCCTCAAATGGACTGAAGCTTTCTTT
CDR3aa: CASSLLKWTEAFF

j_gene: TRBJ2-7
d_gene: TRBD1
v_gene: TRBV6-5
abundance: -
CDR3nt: TGTGCCAGCAGTTACGCCCGGGACAGGGCCTACGAGCAGTACTTC
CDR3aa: CASSYARDRAYEQYF

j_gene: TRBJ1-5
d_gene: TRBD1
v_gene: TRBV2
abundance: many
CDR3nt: TGTGCCAGCAGGTGGGGGACAGTGAACAATCAGCCCCAGCATTTT
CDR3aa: CASRWGTVNNQPQHF

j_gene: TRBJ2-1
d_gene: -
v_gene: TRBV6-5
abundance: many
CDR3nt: TGTGCCAGCAGTTACAAGGGGGGTGGTAATGAGCAGTTCTTC
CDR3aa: CASSYKGGGNEQFF

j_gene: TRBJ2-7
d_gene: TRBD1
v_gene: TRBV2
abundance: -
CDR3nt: TGTGCCAGCGGGGGGGACAGGGGATCCTACGAGCAGTACTTC
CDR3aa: CASGGDRGSYEQYF

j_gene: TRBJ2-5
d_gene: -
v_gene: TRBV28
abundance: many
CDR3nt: TGTGCCAGCATGGCGGGACAACGCCGACGGGAGACCCAGTACTTC
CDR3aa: CASMAGQRRRETQYF

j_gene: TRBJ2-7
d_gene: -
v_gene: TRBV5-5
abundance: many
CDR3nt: TGTGCCAGCAGCTTGGATGGCGGAACGGCAGAGCAGTACTTC
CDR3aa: CASSLDGGTAEQYF

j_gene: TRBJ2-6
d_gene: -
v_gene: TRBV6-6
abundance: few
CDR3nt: TGTGCCAGCAGTTACTCAGGACGGGGGAGCTCTGGGGCCAACGTCCTGACTTTC
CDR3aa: CASSYSGRGSSGANVLTF

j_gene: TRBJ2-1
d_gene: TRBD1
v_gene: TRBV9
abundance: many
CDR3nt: TGTGCCAGCAGCGTAGGTGGGACAGGGTCGAGGAATGAGCAGTTCTTC
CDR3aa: CASSVGGTGSRNEQFF

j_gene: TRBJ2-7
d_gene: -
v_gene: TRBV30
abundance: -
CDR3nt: TGTGCCTGGAGCCTCAGGGGTCCTTACGAGCAGTACTTC
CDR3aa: CAWSLRGPYEQYF

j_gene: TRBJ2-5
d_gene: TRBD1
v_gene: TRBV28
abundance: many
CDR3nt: TGTGCCAGCAGTTTCGGAGGACAGGGACGCGAGACCCAGTACTTC
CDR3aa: CASSFGGQGRETQYF

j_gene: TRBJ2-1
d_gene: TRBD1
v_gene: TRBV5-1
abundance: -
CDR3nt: TGCGCCAGCAGCTTGGACAGGGGCAGCGATGAGCAGTTCTTC
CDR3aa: CASSLDRGSDEQFF

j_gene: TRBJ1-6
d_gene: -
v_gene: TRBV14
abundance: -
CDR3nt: TGTGCCAGCAGACTCCAGGGTAGAAGGACACCCCTCCACTTT
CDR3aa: CASRLQGRRTPLHF

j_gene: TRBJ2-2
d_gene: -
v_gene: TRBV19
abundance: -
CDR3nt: TGTGCCAGTAGTATAGATGCGGCAGAAACCGGGGAGCTGTTTTTT
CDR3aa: CASSIDAAETGELFF

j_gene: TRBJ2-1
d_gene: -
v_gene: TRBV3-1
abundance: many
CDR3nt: TGTGCCAGCAGCCCAGGCTTGCGAGCGAACAATGAGCAGTTCTTC
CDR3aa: CASSPGLRANNEQFF

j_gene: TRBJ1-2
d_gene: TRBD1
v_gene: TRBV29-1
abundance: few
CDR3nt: TGCAGCGTCTCGACAGGGATTAACTATGGCTACACCTTC
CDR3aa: CSVSTGINYGYTF

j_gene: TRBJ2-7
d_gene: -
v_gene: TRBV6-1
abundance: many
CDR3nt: TGTGCCAGCAGTGAACAAAGGACCTACGAGCAGTACTTC
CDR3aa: CASSEQRTYEQYF

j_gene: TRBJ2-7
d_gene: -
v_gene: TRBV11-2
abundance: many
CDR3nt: TGTGCCAGCAGCCTCGTTTTGTCCGAGCAGTACTTC
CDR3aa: CASSLVLSEQYF

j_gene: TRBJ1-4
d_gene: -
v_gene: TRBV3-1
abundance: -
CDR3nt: TGTGCCAGCAGCCAAGTCCCGGAGGAAAAACTGTTTTTT
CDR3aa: CASSQVPEEKLFF

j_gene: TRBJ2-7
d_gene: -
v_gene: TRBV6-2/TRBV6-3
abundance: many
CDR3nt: TGTGCCAGCAGGGACCCCACTCGACTTGGCTACGAGCAGTACTTC
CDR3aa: CASRDPTRLGYEQYF

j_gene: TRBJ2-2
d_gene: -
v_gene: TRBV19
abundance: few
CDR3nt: TGTGCCAGTAGTGCGACGAGGGCCGGGGAGCTGTTTTTT
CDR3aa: CASSATRAGELFF

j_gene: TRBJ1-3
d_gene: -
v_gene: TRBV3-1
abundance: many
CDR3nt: TGTGCCAGCAGCCAAGTATCAGGGTACGGAAACACCATATATTTT
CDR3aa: CASSQVSGYGNTIYF

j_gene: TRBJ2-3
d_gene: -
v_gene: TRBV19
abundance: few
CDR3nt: TGTGCCAGTAGTGACCGGGACGTCGAGGATACGCAGTATTTT
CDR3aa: CASSDRDVEDTQYF

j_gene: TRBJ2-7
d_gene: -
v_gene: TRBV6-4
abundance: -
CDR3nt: TGTGCCACCCAAAAAGGCCGGGACGGTACCTACGAGCAGTACTTC
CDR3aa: CATQKGRDGTYEQYF

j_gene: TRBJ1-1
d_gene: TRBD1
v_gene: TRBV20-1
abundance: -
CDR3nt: TGCACTCCGGGGGACAGGAACACTGAAGCTTTCTTT
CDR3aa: CTPGDRNTEAFF

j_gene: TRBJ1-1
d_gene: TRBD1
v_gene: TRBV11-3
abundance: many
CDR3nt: TGTGCCAGCAGCTTTGGGACAGGGGAAGCTTTCTTT
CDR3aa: CASSFGTGEAFF

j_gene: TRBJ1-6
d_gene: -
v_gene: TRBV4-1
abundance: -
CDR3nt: TGCGCCAGCAGCCAAGATACCACAGCCTCCGTAACTTCACCCCTCCACTTT
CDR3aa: CASSQDTTASVTSPLHF

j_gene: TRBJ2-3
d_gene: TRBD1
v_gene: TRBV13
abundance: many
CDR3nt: TGTGCCAGCAGTTCCTGGGACAGGGATGCGGATACGCAGTATTTT
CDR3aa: CASSSWDRDADTQYF

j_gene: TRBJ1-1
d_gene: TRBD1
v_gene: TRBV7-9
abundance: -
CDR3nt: TGTGCCAGCAGCCGAAAGCAACAGGGGTGGAACACTGAAGCTTTCTTT
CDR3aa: CASSRKQQGWNTEAFF

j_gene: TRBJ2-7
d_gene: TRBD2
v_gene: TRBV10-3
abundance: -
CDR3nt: TGTGCCAGCAGAAAGACCGGGACTAGCGGGACCTACGAGCAGTACTTC
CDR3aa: CASRKTGTSGTYEQYF